This T cell receptor beta chain originates from a study of T cells in Graves' hyperthyroidism and ophthalmopathy. General study points: A model of 13 V-J features distinguished ophthalmopathy from stable hyperthyroidism.

RNA transcripts gave rise to amplified TCR beta CDR3 regions. The HTBI primer set drove a first-round RT-PCR of the TCR CDR3. TCRdb called the multiplex PCR reads again in MiXCR, with one record for every CDR3 protein. The sample has 300,000 to 500,000 distinct CDR3 sequences; more than 13% are singletons. This clonotype was observed many times. Its antigen is unknown. V was shortened by 3 bases and J by 7 bases, with 15 bases between the two germline ends. The CDR3 loop spans 15 amino acids. Germline loops: CDR1 KGHSH, CDR2 LQKENI. The source of this sequence is a man in his forties or fifties with Graves' ophthalmopathy. The chain combines TRBV18 with TRBJ1-4, with no clear D. Sequencing used blood. The CDR3 DNA reads as TGTGCCAGCTCACCTAGTTCCGGGTTGCCTGAAAAACTGTTTTTT. Its protein is CASSPSSGLPEKLFF.